The clone carrying this T cell receptor (beta chain) was detected many times. Its matching antigen is unknown. Researchers defined stable Graves' hyperthyroidism as no ophthalmopathy progression within 18 months. After removal of 4 bases from V and 4 bases from J, the junction contained 4 bases not matched to a gene. The germline V gene encodes CDR1 SGHRS and CDR2 YFSETQ. This CDR3 has 13 residues. The TCR beta CDR3 regions underwent amplification using RNA transcripts as the source. Carried out on the TCR CDR3, a first-round RT-PCR used the HTBI primer set. TCRdb re-called the multiplex PCR reads with MiXCR, one entry per CDR3 protein. The sample carries some 510,000 distinct CDR3 sequences, less than 25% recorded once. This entry belongs to a study of T cells in Graves' hyperthyroidism and ophthalmopathy. Study-wide results and caveats: A 13 V-J model separated ophthalmopathy from stable hyperthyroidism.

The sequence came from a man in his late teens or twenties with Graves' hyperthyroidism. The V call is TRBV5-1, the J call TRBJ1-2; 7 bases align to TRBD1. The sequenced sample was blood. Here the CDR3 reads CASSGTDPYGYTF. The CDR3 nucleotides are TGCGCCAGCAGCGGGACAGACCCCTATGGCTACACCTTC. Full variable domain (outside the CDR3, taken from reference TRBV5-1 and TRBJ1-2): KAGVTQTPRYLIKTRGQQVTLSCSPISGHRSVSWYQQTPGQGLQFLFEYFSETQRNKGNFPGRFSGRQFSNSRSEMNVSTLELGDSALYLCASSGTDPYGYTFGSGTRLTVV.